A single sample gave rise to the 3 T cell receptor beta chains below, sequenced in a study of T-cell reconstitution after alpha-beta-depleted transplantation in children. TCRbeta library construction was performed incorporating unique molecular identifiers. Via MiXCR, TCRdb re-called the PCR reads, giving one row per CDR3 protein. The profile shows tens of thousands of distinct CDR3 sequences, 40% to 45% of them singletons. The sample consisted of PBMCs, mostly from graft donor cells, taken 360 days after TCRalphabeta/CD19-depleted stem cell transplant. These receptors were taken from a male patient aged 10 to 17 who had a stem cell transplant for acute lymphoblastic leukemia, so the T cells may come from the graft donor.

This clonotype occurred a few times. The genes are TRBV4-2 and TRBJ2-7; 9 nucleotides agree with TRBD2. Losses at the gene ends were 3 bases for V and 5 bases for J; bases not matched to a gene: 5. The CDR3 consists of 14 residues. Germline V gene sequence: CDR1 LGHNA, CDR2 YNFKEQ. The CDR3 sequence: CASSQTSGRDEQYF. The DNA of the CDR3 is TGTGCCAGCAGCCAGACTAGCGGCCGGGACGAGCAGTACTTC.

The CDR3, as DNA: TGTGCCAGCAGTTACCCCAAGGGAGGCTCCTACGAGCAGTACTTC. The encoded protein is CASSYPKGGSYEQYF. The rearrangement links TRBV12-3 or TRBV12-4 to TRBJ2-7; perhaps TRBD2 as D (6 bases). The CDR3 consists of 15 residues. The V end lost 4 bases, the J end lost 0 bases, and 13 bases lay between the germline ends.

The chain joins TRBV27 to TRBJ2-7, with 9 bases fitting TRBD2. V lost 6 bases, J lost 2 bases, and 2 bases stayed unmatched. CDR1 and CDR2 (germline): MNHEY, SMNVEV (reference sequence). CDR3 size: 13 residues. CDR3 DNA sequence: TGTGCCAGCAGGCTAGCGGGAACCTACGAGCAGTACTTC. Residues: CASRLAGTYEQYF.